Below, 26 T cell receptor beta chains from the same sample are listed, as sequenced in a study of shared clonotypes between healthy human individuals. The assay was immunoSEQ multiplex PCR, and TCRdb's table has in-frame clones only and misses some. The table has about 450,000 clones, 79% seen once. Sequencing used PBMCs. The source is a woman aged 40-49 years in good health. Some clones in this sample may be carry-over from other donors' samples.

Turning to this clone: Other DNA sequences in this sample translate to the same CDR3. The V call is TRBV5-1, the J call TRBJ1-3, with D possibly TRBD1 on 5 matching bases. The CDR3 extends over 15 amino acids. Trimming left V 1 base short and J 2 bases short, with 10 bases between. Germline CDR1 reads SGHRS; CDR2 reads YFSETQ. The CDR3 bases are TGCGCCAGCAGCTTGTCCGGGACGACTGGAAACACCATATATTTT. Its protein is CASSLSGTTGNTIYF.

The genes are TRBV19 and TRBJ2-2; D is uncertain. The CDR3 totals 16 residues. The V and J ends lost 5 bases and 0 bases respectively, with 13 bases between them. Germline V gene lookup returns CDR1 LNHDA and CDR2 SQIVND (reference sequence). The CDR3 spells CASSRLADTNTGELFF. The CDR3 coding sequence is TGTGCCAGTAGTCGGTTGGCGGATACGAACACCGGGGAGCTGTTTTTT.

This clone was found once. This likely came from a read error, as a far larger clone is one base away. The chain has TRBV6-1 and TRBJ2-7; TRBD1 matches at 7 bases. This CDR3 has 15 amino acids. Germline loops: CDR1 MNHNS, CDR2 SASEGT. The CDR3 nucleotides read TGTGCCGGCAGTGTCACAGGGGAAGGACCTAACGAGCAGTACTTC. Its translation: CAGSVTGEGPNEQYF.

This chain links TRBV29-1 with TRBJ1-1; maybe TRBD1 (5 bases). V was clipped by 4 bases and J by 1 base, with 10 bases between them. There are 13 residues in the CDR3. From germline, CDR1 is SQVTM and CDR2 ANQGSEA. The CDR3 sequence: CSVARQRNTEAFF. The CDR3 nucleotides are TGCAGCGTTGCGAGACAGAGGAACACTGAAGCTTTCTTT.

CDR3 DNA sequence: TGTGCCAGCTCACCACAGGACGGGACCTCTGGGGCCAACGTCCTGACTTTC. Protein sequence: CASSPQDGTSGANVLTF. The V gene is TRBV18, the J gene TRBJ2-6; D possibly matches TRBD1 or TRBD2 (5 bases each). Germline V gene lookup returns CDR1 KGHSH and CDR2 LQKENI. This CDR3 contains 17 residues. Trimming took off 1 base at V and 0 bases at J, with 10 bases between the two ends.

Of note for this clone: The junction does not match germline at one end; this may be a read error. This sample also contains other DNA sequences that code for the same CDR3. The genes are TRBV29-1 and TRBJ2-5; TRBD2 aligns across 7 bases. The CDR3 contains 12 residues. Germline CDR1 SQVTM, CDR2 ANQGSEA. CDR3 bases: TGCAGCGTCGAGCGGGGTGGAGAGACTCAGTACTTC. Residues: CSVERGGETQYF. The variable domain in full, with the rest retrieved from reference TRBV29-1 and TRBJ2-5, is SAVISQKPSRDICQRGTSLTIQCQVDSQVTMMFWYRQQPGQSLTLIATANQGSEATYESGFVIDKFPISRPNLTFSTLTVSNMSPEDSSIYLCSVERGGETQYFGPGTRLLVL.

The CDR3 is CASSPDSGRAAGELFF. The CDR3 DNA reads TGTGCCAGCAGCCCAGATAGCGGGAGGGCCGCCGGGGAGCTGTTTTTT. The rearrangement uses TRBV11-2 and TRBJ2-2, with TRBD2 identical over 11 bases. The CDR3 is made up of 16 amino acids. Germline V CDR1 and CDR2: SGHAT, FQNNGV. J lost 6 bases, V lost 5 bases, and 8 bases had no gene match.

This clone was observed a handful of times. The gene calls are TRBV5-1 and TRBJ2-1; D is perhaps TRBD1 (5 bases). The CDR3 consists of 14 residues. Trimming removed 3 bases at V and 1 base at J, with 8 bases between. The germline CDR1 and CDR2 sequences are SGHRS and YFSETQ. In DNA, the CDR3 is TGCGCCAGCAGCTCGGACACGTCCTACAATGAGCAGTTCTTC. Amino acid sequence: CASSSDTSYNEQFF.

The chain joins TRBV27 to TRBJ1-2; D is uncertain. This CDR3 region has 13 residues. Germline assignment: CDR1 MNHEY and CDR2 SMNVEV (reference sequence). V lost 6 bases to trimming and J lost 4 bases, with 12 bases between them. CDR3 in DNA: TGTGCCAGCAGGGCCGGGAGTCTCTATGGCTACACCTTC. It specifies CASRAGSLYGYTF.

The rearrangement links TRBV11-1 to TRBJ2-2; 8 nucleotides match TRBD2. Germline CDR1 is SGHAT and CDR2 is FQDESV (reference sequence). With 1 base clipped from V and 3 bases from J, the junction kept 1 base outside the gene matches. The CDR3 sequence is 15 residues long. This CDR3 reads CASSLELADTGELFF. The DNA for the CDR3 is TGTGCCAGCAGCTTAGAACTAGCGGACACCGGGGAGCTGTTTTTT.

This chain uses TRBV28 with TRBJ1-5; D not resolved. Trimming cost V 0 bases and J 4 bases, with 7 bases left between them. The CDR3 is 14 amino acids. The germline gives CDR1 MDHEN, CDR2 SYDVKM. The chain's CDR3 is CASSLWAVNQPQHF. The CDR3 coding sequence is TGTGCCAGCAGTTTATGGGCAGTTAATCAGCCCCAGCATTTT. The variable domain in full, with the rest retrieved from reference TRBV28 and TRBJ1-5, is DVKVTQSSRYLVKRTGEKVFLECVQDMDHENMFWYRQDPGLGLRLIYFSYDVKMKEKGDIPEGYSVSREKKERFSLILESASTNQTSMYLCASSLWAVNQPQHFGDGTRLSIL.

DNA of the CDR3: TGTGCCAGCACCCCCGGGACAGGGGGCTGGGGCGGGAATGAGCAGTTCTTC. Its translation: CASTPGTGGWGGNEQFF. J is TRBJ2-1 and V is TRBV7-8; TRBD1 matches at 12 bases. The J segment lost 7 bases and the V segment lost 7 bases, leaving 14 bases of the junction unmatched. The CDR3 loop spans 17 amino acids. Germline assignment: CDR1 SGHVS and CDR2 FQNEAQ.

The V gene is TRBV28, the J gene TRBJ1-2; the D gene is possibly TRBD1 (6 bases). V lost 10 bases, J lost 0 bases, and 24 bases lay in between. The CDR3 is 17 amino acids. The germline gives CDR1 MDHEN, CDR2 SYDVKM. In DNA form, the CDR3 reads TGTGCCACCACCTACCGGGGGCTTACTTCCCCTAACTATGGCTACACCTTC. This sequence encodes CATTYRGLTSPNYGYTF.

CDR3 residues: CASSLQGLGYTF. Written as DNA, the CDR3 is TGTGCCAGCAGCTTACAGGGCCTTGGCTACACCTTC. The chain recombines TRBV7-2 with TRBJ1-2; possible D gene TRBD1, 5 bases. The CDR3 spans 12 residues. Per the germline V gene, CDR1 is SGHTA and CDR2 is FQGNSA. Trimming pared 2 bases from V and 7 bases from J, leaving 8 bases between.

Here the CDR3 DNA reads TGTGCCAGCAGCCCGCCCTTCAGGTTCGGCTACGAGCAGTACTTC. It yields the protein CASSPPFRFGYEQYF. V gene TRBV7-9 combines with J gene TRBJ2-5; D not resolved. Gene TRBJ2-7 matches the end of the DNA better, so the J call may be wrong. This CDR3 has 15 amino acids. Germline CDR1 reads SEHNR; CDR2 reads FQNEAQ (reference sequence).

As concerns this clone: Other DNA sequences within the sample encode an identical CDR3. This CDR3 is CASSPGRTDTQYF. CDR3 nucleotide sequence: TGTGCCAGCTCACCGGGGCGCACAGATACGCAGTATTTT. This chain connects TRBV18 to TRBJ2-3; tentative D call: TRBD1 (5 bases). CDR1 is KGHSH and CDR2 is LQKENI in the germline V gene. The CDR3 sequence is 13 residues long. Trimming left V 3 bases short and J 1 base short, with 5 bases between.

Only one count was recorded for this clone. This rearrangement joins TRBV7-2 to TRBJ2-4; TRBD2 is a possible D gene (5 bases). Looked up from germline, CDR1 is SGHTA and CDR2 is FQGNSA. The CDR3 sequence is 17 residues long. The V end was cut by 4 bases, the J end by 0 bases, with 16 bases between. The CDR3 nucleotides read TGTGCCAGCAGCTCCACACCGGGAACCCTAGCCAAAAACATTCAGTACTTC. Its translation is CASSSTPGTLAKNIQYF.

This chain connects TRBV28 to TRBJ2-1; D is undetermined. This CDR3 region has 12 residues. Germline V gene sequence: CDR1 MDHEN, CDR2 SYDVKM. With 7 bases removed from V and 5 bases from J, the gap between germline ends came to 9 bases. The CDR3 region is CASTRLNNEQFF. CDR3 bases: TGTGCCAGCACCAGGTTAAACAATGAGCAGTTCTTC.

In regard to this clone: Possible read error: a much larger clone is one base away. This same CDR3 is encoded by further DNA sequences in the sample. This chain joins TRBV10-3 and TRBJ1-3; perhaps TRBD1 as D (6 bases). The germline V gene has CDR1 ENHRY and CDR2 SYGVKD. CDR3 size: 13 residues. The CDR3 here is CAIRDSLGNTIYF. CDR3 in DNA: TGTGCCATCAGGGACAGTCTGGGAAACACCATATACTTT.

The chain carries TRBV14 and TRBJ2-5; no clear D. The CDR3 is 15 residues long. Germline V gene sequence: CDR1 SGHDN, CDR2 FVKESK. V was cut by 0 bases and J by 2 bases, with 10 bases left in between. The chain's CDR3 is CASSQDLQTQETQYF. The CDR3 nucleotides read TGTGCCAGCAGCCAAGATCTACAAACACAAGAGACCCAGTACTTC.

V is TRBV19 and J is TRBJ2-5, with 7 bases lining up with TRBD1. Trimming at V came to 6 bases and at J to 5 bases, leaving 6 bases not matched to a gene. Germline assignment: CDR1 LNHDA and CDR2 SQIVND (reference sequence). The CDR3 consists of 13 residues. This chain's CDR3 is CASRTTGLETQYF. The CDR3 DNA is TGTGCCAGTAGGACGACAGGGTTGGAGACCCAGTACTTC.

The J gene is TRBJ1-1, the V gene TRBV19; tentative D call: TRBD1 (5 bases). CDR3 length: 13 amino acids. Between the trimmed V and J ends, which lost 7 bases and 2 bases, there was a span of 11 bases. In germline, CDR1 is LNHDA, CDR2 SQIVND (reference sequence). This chain's CDR3 is CASTPTVNTEAFF. The CDR3 DNA follows: TGTGCCAGTACCCCGACAGTTAACACTGAAGCTTTCTTT.

A single count supports this clone. The V call is TRBV7-2, the J call TRBJ1-5; no definite D call. CDR3 size: 13 residues. V was pared by 2 bases and J by 3 bases, with 5 bases between. From germline, CDR1 is SGHTA and CDR2 FQGNSA. Here the CDR3 reads CASSLRANQPQHF. CDR3 DNA sequence: TGTGCCAGCAGCTTAAGGGCCAATCAGCCCCAGCATTTT.

The gene calls are TRBV7-8 and TRBJ2-2, with D perhaps TRBD1 (5 bases). This CDR3 region has 16 residues. V gave up 0 bases and J gave up 0 bases, with 8 bases separating them. Germline V gives CDR1 SGHVS, CDR2 FQNEAQ. The CDR3 loop is CASSLASGTNTGELFF. The CDR3 DNA is TGTGCCAGCAGCTTAGCGTCAGGGACGAACACCGGGGAGCTGTTTTTT.

The chain recombines TRBV2 with TRBJ2-7, with D tentatively TRBD1 or TRBD2 (6 bases each). V was shortened by 10 bases and J by 2 bases, with 18 bases between the two germline ends. The CDR3 is made up of 14 amino acids. The germline V gene has CDR1 SNHLY and CDR2 FYNNEI. DNA of the CDR3: TGTGCCACCTGGAGGGGGAGTTCAACCTACGAGCAGTACTTC. Protein: CATWRGSSTYEQYF.

The rearrangement links TRBV2 to TRBJ1-1, with D hard to call. The CDR3 consists of 14 residues. V was cut by 1 base and J by 4 bases, with 10 bases left in between. Germline-derived CDR1 and CDR2 are SNHLY and FYNNEI. CDR3 nucleotides: TGTGCCAGCAGTGAAGGAGGGTTTGGCACTGAAGCTTTCTTT. Encoded protein: CASSEGGFGTEAFF.